Below are 23 T cell receptor beta chains sequenced from a single sample in a study of glioma-infiltrating T cells. TCR alpha and beta CDR3 regions were amplified from RNA using iRepertoire nested multiplex PCR. TCRdb fed the multiplex PCR reads into MiXCR, producing one record per CDR3 protein. The profile shows some 190,000 distinct CDR3 sequences, approximately 30% of them singletons. Source material: glioma tissue, nonneoplastic brain tissue, or PBMCs (not recorded which). These TCRs come from a human donor with low-grade glioma or glioblastoma, undergoing nonglioma brain surgery, or in good health (not recorded which).

There are many counts of this clonotype. The chain is built from TRBV4-2 and TRBJ1-1; possible D gene TRBD1, 6 bases. V lost 7 bases, J lost 0 bases, and 9 bases lay in between. Germline CDR1 and CDR2: LGHNA and YNFKEQ. This CDR3 is built from 13 residues. The CDR3 is CASTGQMNTEAFF. CDR3 coding DNA: TGTGCCAGCACCGGACAGATGAACACTGAAGCTTTCTTT.

As for this clonotype: A much larger clone differs by one base, so this may be a read error. The rearrangement joins TRBV4-2 to TRBJ1-2, with 8 bases lining up with TRBD1. This CDR3 contains 14 residues. The trim removed 0 bases at V and 9 bases at J, leaving 6 bases unmatched. Looked up from germline, CDR1 is LGHNA and CDR2 is YNFKEQ. The DNA of the CDR3 is TGTGCCAGCAGCCAAGAAGGCAGGGGGCAGAGCTACACCTTC. Translation gives CASSQEGRGQSYTF.

The rearrangement joins TRBV6-2 or TRBV6-3 to TRBJ2-1; D not certain. The V gene lost 8 bases and the J gene lost 0 bases, with 11 bases spanning the gap. The length of the CDR3 is 14 residues. Per the germline V gene, CDR1 is MNHEY and CDR2 is SVGEGT. This CDR3 reads CASGSQSSYNEQFF. DNA of the CDR3: TGTGCCAGCGGTAGCCAGAGCTCCTACAATGAGCAGTTCTTC.

On this clonotype: A much bigger clone sits one base away, suggesting this may be a read error. V is TRBV14 and J is TRBJ2-1; TRBD2 might be the D (6 bases). V gave up 4 bases and J gave up 8 bases, with 15 bases separating them. Looked up from germline, CDR1 is SGHDN and CDR2 is FVKESK. This CDR3 spans 14 amino acids. The chain's CDR3 is CASSPSSVYDEQFF. CDR3 nucleotides: TGTGCCAGCAGCCCCTCTAGCGTATACGATGAGCAGTTCTTC.

DNA for the CDR3: TGTGCCAGCAGAACGAGAGTTCCGAACACTGAAGCTTTCTTT. Translation gives CASRTRVPNTEAFF. The V gene is TRBV27, the J gene TRBJ1-1; D not resolved. The CDR3 runs to 14 residues. The V end lost 6 bases, the J end lost 1 base, and 12 bases lay between the germline ends. Germline V gene lookup returns CDR1 MNHEY and CDR2 SMNVEV (reference sequence).

Concerning this clonotype: Given a much more abundant clone one base away, this may be a read error. The chain carries TRBV20-1 and TRBJ1-6; 9 positions match TRBD1. V trimming: 6 bases; J trimming: 8 bases; junction bases outside the gene matches: 8. The CDR3 spans 14 residues. Looked up from germline, CDR1 is DFQATT and CDR2 is SNEGSKA (reference sequence). CDR3 coding DNA: TGCAGTGCGGAAGGGGACAGGGAGGATTCACCCCTCCACTTT. Amino acids: CSAEGDREDSPLHF.

The table lists this clonotype with many counts. The gene calls are TRBV20-1 and TRBJ2-3; no reliable D call. Germline V lookup: CDR1 DFQATT, CDR2 SNEGSKA (reference sequence). This CDR3 is built from 12 residues. V was pared by 2 bases and J by 4 bases, with 7 bases between. CDR3 region: CSARYTPDTQYF. The DNA for the CDR3 is TGCAGTGCTAGATACACCCCAGATACGCAGTATTTT.

A note on this clonotype: This could be a read error, since a much larger clone is one nucleotide away. The chain carries TRBV29-1 and TRBJ1-1; D not resolved. Germline CDR1 is SQVTM and CDR2 is ANQGSEA. This CDR3 comprises 13 residues. Written as DNA, the CDR3 is TGCGGCGCAAGACGGATGATGAACACTGAAGCTTTCTTT. Amino acids: CGARRMMNTEAFF.

Many counts were recorded for this clonotype. J is TRBJ2-1 and V is TRBV11-2; D not resolved. This CDR3 comprises 14 residues. Trimming pared 3 bases from V and 9 bases from J, leaving 15 bases between. Germline assignment: CDR1 SGHAT and CDR2 FQNNGV. CDR3 coding DNA: TGTGCCAGCAGCTTTTTATTTTCCACACGTGAGCAGTTCTTC. This codes for CASSFLFSTREQFF.

Notes on this clonotype: A much larger clonotype is one base distant, so this may be a read error. The V and J genes are TRBV7-2 and TRBJ2-7; unclear D gene. The CDR3 contains 15 residues. In germline, CDR1 is SGHTA, CDR2 FQGNSA. The ends were cut back, 5 bases at V and 0 bases at J, with 14 bases in the middle. This chain's CDR3 is CASSIGELNSYEQYF. DNA of the CDR3: TGTGCCAGCAGCATCGGAGAGTTAAACTCCTACGAGCAGTACTTC.

This clonotype has ten or more counts. The chain uses TRBV27 and TRBJ2-5; D is unclear. The CDR3 runs to 14 residues. CDR1 and CDR2 from the germline V gene are MNHEY and SMNVEV (reference sequence). Trimming took 6 bases from V and 7 from J, leaving 18 bases between them. Here the CDR3 DNA reads TGTGCCAGCAGCTTAGCTGCAGTAAGAGCGACCCAGTACTTC. This encodes CASSLAAVRATQYF.

This clonotype was observed many times. The chain carries TRBV18 and TRBJ2-7; 7 bases fit TRBD2. This CDR3 has 16 residues. V trimming: 0 bases; J trimming: 6 bases; junction bases outside the gene matches: 11. Germline values: CDR1 KGHSH, CDR2 LQKENI. CDR3: CASSPPGGRAGGEQYF. The DNA for the CDR3 is TGTGCCAGCTCACCACCGGGAGGGCGAGCGGGTGGCGAGCAGTACTTC.

This clonotype came up many times. The J gene is TRBJ1-6, the V gene TRBV2; maybe TRBD1 (5 bases). Trimming shortened V by 0 bases and J by 6 bases, and 9 bases separated the two germline ends. CDR1 is SNHLY and CDR2 is FYNNEI in the germline V gene. The CDR3 sequence is 15 residues long. DNA for the CDR3: TGTGCCAGCAGTGAAGCCAGGGCTCTTAATTCACCCCTCCACTTT. This sequence encodes CASSEARALNSPLHF.

This clonotype was found many times. V is TRBV20-1 and J is TRBJ1-2; maybe TRBD1 (6 bases). This CDR3 spans 13 amino acids. The germline gives CDR1 DFQATT, CDR2 SNEGSKA (reference sequence). V lost 5 bases to trimming and J lost 8 bases, with 18 bases between them. CDR3 DNA sequence: TGCAGTGCTGACCGCGGACAGAGAGAGGGCTACACCTTC. Its protein product is CSADRGQREGYTF.

J is TRBJ2-1 and V is TRBV4-1; D is possibly TRBD2 (6 bases). Germline assignment: CDR1 MGHRA and CDR2 YSYEKL. Trimming removed 1 base from V and 3 bases from J, with 7 bases in between. This CDR3 comprises 14 residues. The CDR3 bases are TGCGCCAGCAGCCAAGCGGGACTCTACAATGAGCAGTTCTTC. The encoded protein is CASSQAGLYNEQFF.

This clonotype was picked up one time. The chain is built from TRBV28 and TRBJ2-7, with D unresolved. There are 15 residues in the CDR3. Trimming left V 6 bases short and J 5 bases short, with 20 bases between. Per the germline V gene, CDR1 is MDHEN and CDR2 is SYDVKM. The DNA for the CDR3 is TGTGCCAGCAGCCCACCCGCCTACTCCTACAACGAGCAGTACTTC. This codes for CASSPPAYSYNEQYF.

In the case of this clonotype: A clone one base away is much larger, so this may be a read error. The rearrangement joins TRBV12-3 or TRBV12-4 to TRBJ2-5; D gene uncertain. The CDR3 runs to 15 residues. V lost 3 bases, J lost 1 base, and 12 bases lay in between. CDR3 bases: TGTGCCAGCAGTTTTTCACCAGGCAGCCAAGAGACCCAGTACTTC. Translating gives CASSFSPGSQETQYF.

This clonotype was counted a few times. The J gene is TRBJ2-7, the V gene TRBV19, with D perhaps matching TRBD2 (6 bases). Trimming shortened V by 5 bases and J by 2 bases, and 13 bases separated the two germline ends. The CDR3 has 14 residues. Germline CDR1 LNHDA, CDR2 SQIVND (reference sequence). The CDR3 sequence: CASSGGGATYEQYF. The DNA of the CDR3 is TGTGCCAGTAGTGGCGGCGGGGCAACCTACGAGCAGTACTTC.

In regard to this clonotype: With a much larger clone just one base away, this may be a read error. The chain combines TRBV10-3 with TRBJ2-1; 8 positions match TRBD2. CDR1 ENHRY and CDR2 SYGVKD come from the germline V gene. This CDR3 comprises 16 residues. V dropped 6 bases and J dropped 6; count of bases not matched to a gene: 13. The chain's CDR3 is CAISGPGTRRVNEQFF. The DNA for the CDR3 is TGTGCCATCAGCGGCCCCGGGACTAGAAGAGTCAATGAGCAGTTCTTC.

This chain connects TRBV6-4 to TRBJ2-1; D call uncertain. This CDR3 has 19 amino acids. The germline V and J ends were trimmed by 0 bases and 5 bases, with 23 bases remaining between them. Germline V gene lookup returns CDR1 MRHNA and CDR2 SNTAGT. The CDR3 here is CASSDSVGTTRATHNEQFF. The CDR3 DNA is TGTGCCAGCAGTGACTCGGTTGGAACGACTCGGGCAACACACAATGAGCAGTTCTTC.

This clonotype was recorded at least ten times. This chain connects TRBV7-2 to TRBJ2-3; 11 nucleotides match TRBD2. CDR1 and CDR2 from the germline V gene are SGHTA and FQGNSA. J gave up 4 bases and V 5 bases, and 5 bases lay outside the gene matches. The CDR3 extends over 15 amino acids. CDR3 loop: CASSILAGEADTQYF. The CDR3 nucleotides read TGTGCCAGCAGCATACTAGCGGGAGAGGCAGATACGCAGTATTTT.

The chain recombines TRBV19 with TRBJ2-7; possibly TRBD1 for D (5 bases). Looked up from germline, CDR1 is LNHDA and CDR2 is SQIVND (reference sequence). This CDR3 is built from 9 residues. Trimming left V 9 bases short and J 7 bases short, with 7 bases between. The CDR3 nucleotides are TGTGCCAGAACAGGAGAGCAGTACTTC. Translating gives CARTGEQYF.

This rearrangement joins TRBV3-1 to TRBJ2-3; D gene unclear. The CDR3 extends over 14 amino acids. Trimming cost V 0 bases and J 3 bases, with 7 bases left between them. The germline V gene encodes CDR1 LGHDT and CDR2 YNNKEL (reference sequence). The CDR3 region has the DNA TGTGCCAGCAGCCAAGATGACACGACAGATACGCAGTATTTT. Its protein is CASSQDDTTDTQYF.